This entry describes one TCR beta chain. Its cognate antigen is unknown. This entry belongs to a study of cytomegalovirus exposure and HLA in healthy donors. In the study overall: Findings of an earlier analysis included roughly 110 million unique TCR beta sequences from some 200 million T cells. Points from the study as a whole: Immune exposure data for these donors was limited to CMV serostatus. 150 or so TCR beta chains were listed as cytomegalovirus-associated.

This CDR3 spans 16 amino acids. Germline CDR1 and CDR2: SGHNT and YYREEE (reference sequence). V lost 4 bases, J lost 4 bases, and 18 bases lay in between. With 60 Vbeta and 13 Jbeta primers, the PCR was carried out. Only in-frame clones appear in the TCRdb table, and some are missing; sequencing was by immunoSEQ multiplex PCR. Its listing shows 150,000 to 200,000 clones. The V gene is TRBV5-4, the J gene TRBJ1-5, with D tentatively TRBD1 (5 bases). This TCR came from a boy between 10 and 17 years old in good health and CMV-seronegative. The sequencing sample was made of PBMCs. The CDR3 loop is CASSPHPQGGNQPQHF. In DNA, the CDR3 is TGTGCCAGCAGCCCTCACCCGCAGGGAGGGAATCAGCCCCAGCATTTT.